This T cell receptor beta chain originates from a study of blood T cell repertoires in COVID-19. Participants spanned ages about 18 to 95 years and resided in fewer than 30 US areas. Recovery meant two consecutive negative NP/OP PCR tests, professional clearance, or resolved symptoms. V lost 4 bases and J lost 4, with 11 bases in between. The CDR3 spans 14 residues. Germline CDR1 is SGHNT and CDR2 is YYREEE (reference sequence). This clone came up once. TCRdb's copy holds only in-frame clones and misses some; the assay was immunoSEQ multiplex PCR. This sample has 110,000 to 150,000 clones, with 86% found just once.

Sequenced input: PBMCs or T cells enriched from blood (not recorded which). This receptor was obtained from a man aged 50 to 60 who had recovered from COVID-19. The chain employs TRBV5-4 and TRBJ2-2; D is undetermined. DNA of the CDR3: TGTGCCAGCAGCACGGTCTGGGCCACCGGGGAGCTGTTTTTT. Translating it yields CASSTVWATGELFF.